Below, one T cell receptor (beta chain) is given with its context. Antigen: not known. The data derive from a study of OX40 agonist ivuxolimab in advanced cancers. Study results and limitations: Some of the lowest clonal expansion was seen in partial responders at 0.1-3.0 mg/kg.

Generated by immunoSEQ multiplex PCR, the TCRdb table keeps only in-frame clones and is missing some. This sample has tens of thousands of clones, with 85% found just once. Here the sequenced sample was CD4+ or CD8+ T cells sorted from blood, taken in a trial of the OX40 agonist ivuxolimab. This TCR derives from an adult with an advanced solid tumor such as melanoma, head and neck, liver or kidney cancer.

As DNA, the CDR3 is TGTGCCAGCGCGAAGGGGGGCCGGGCCGAGACCCAGTACTTC. Translation: CASAKGGRAETQYF. The chain employs TRBV9 and TRBJ2-5; the D gene could be TRBD1 or TRBD2 (6 bases each). There are 14 residues in the CDR3. The germline V gene has CDR1 SGDLS and CDR2 YYNGEE. V lost 7 bases, J lost 5 bases, and 18 bases lay in between.